The 22 T cell receptor beta chains presented below share a single source sample, sequenced in a study of CD8+ T cells in alopecia areata. Investigators isolated RNA and reverse transcribed it into cDNA to act as the sequencing template. TCRdb's copy holds only in-frame clones and misses some; the assay was immunoSEQ multiplex PCR. The table records over 200,000 clones, about 60% of them present only once. Sequenced here: CD4+ T cells sorted from blood, sampled at week 0. The receptors originated from a human donor with alopecia areata.

This chain links TRBV5-1 with TRBJ2-1; TRBD2 might be the D (5 bases). The CDR3 consists of 15 residues. Trimming removed 4 bases at V and 7 bases at J, with 18 bases between. Germline assignment: CDR1 SGHRS and CDR2 YFSETQ. The DNA for the CDR3 is TGCGCCAGCAGCCCAACCGGGATCCCTTCTAATGAGCAGTTCTTC. Residues: CASSPTGIPSNEQFF. Full variable domain (remainder filled in from reference TRBV5-1 and TRBJ2-1): KAGVTQTPRYLIKTRGQQVTLSCSPISGHRSVSWYQQTPGQGLQFLFEYFSETQRNKGNFPGRFSGRQFSNSRSEMNVSTLELGDSALYLCASSPTGIPSNEQFFGPGTRLTVL.

In this sample, this clone turned up once. CDR3 loop: CASSVLATSVEAFF. The CDR3 DNA reads as TGTGCCAGCAGCGTACTGGCAACGTCGGTTGAAGCTTTCTTT. The chain combines TRBV9 with TRBJ1-1; D is undetermined. The CDR3 spans 14 residues. The germline CDR1 and CDR2 sequences are SGDLS and YYNGEE. The V gene lost 1 base and the J gene lost 7 bases, with 14 bases spanning the gap.

The chain joins TRBV30 to TRBJ1-4; 7 nucleotides align to TRBD1. Germline values: CDR1 GTSNPN, CDR2 SVGIG (reference sequence). This CDR3 comprises 13 residues. Germline trimming cut 8 bases from V and 5 bases from J; bases unmatched to any gene: 8. This CDR3 reads CAGSGQLNEKLFF. The CDR3 DNA reads as TGTGCCGGTTCGGGACAGCTAAATGAAAAACTGTTTTTT.

This clone was counted many times. CDR3 sequence (DNA): TGTGCCAGCAGCGCGACCGGGGGCGAGCAGTACTTC. This sequence encodes CASSATGGEQYF. The genes are TRBV6-5 and TRBJ2-7; D might be TRBD2 (6 bases). Germline CDR1 MNHEY, CDR2 SVGAGI. The V end was cut by 6 bases, the J end by 6 bases, with 12 bases between. CDR3 length: 12 amino acids.

This clone was detected a few times. The gene calls are TRBV7-9 and TRBJ1-1; weak D call: TRBD1 (5 bases). Germline assignment: CDR1 SEHNR and CDR2 FQNEAQ (reference sequence). Trimming pared 6 bases from V and 1 base from J, leaving 15 bases between. This CDR3 region has 15 residues. The CDR3 sequence is CASRGGATANTEAFF. CDR3 DNA sequence: TGTGCCAGCAGGGGCGGGGCAACAGCGAACACTGAAGCTTTCTTT. Full variable domain (outside the CDR3, taken from reference TRBV7-9 and TRBJ1-1): DTGVSQNPRHKITKRGQNVTFRCDPISEHNRLYWYRQTLGQGPEFLTYFQNEAQLEKSRLLSDRFSAERPKGSFSTLEIQRTEQGDSAMYLCASRGGATANTEAFFGQGTRLTVV.

This rearrangement joins TRBV9 to TRBJ1-2; D is undetermined. V lost 5 bases to trimming and J lost 5 bases, with 7 bases between them. The CDR3 consists of 11 residues. Germline V gene sequence: CDR1 SGDLS, CDR2 YYNGEE. In DNA, the CDR3 is TGTGCCAGCAGAGATCCGTATGGCTACACCTTC. Encoded protein: CASRDPYGYTF.

The chain uses TRBV7-2 and TRBJ2-4; D not resolved. The length of the CDR3 is 17 residues. Trimming stripped 4 bases from V and 1 base from J, with 17 bases between. Germline CDR1 and CDR2: SGHTA and FQGNSA. In nucleotides, the CDR3 is TGTGCCAGCAGCTCCCAAATCGGCGGAAAGGCCAAAAACATTCAGTACTTC. Translated, it gives CASSSQIGGKAKNIQYF.

This chain links TRBV30 with TRBJ2-1; 13 nucleotides align to TRBD2. The germline CDR1 and CDR2 sequences are GTSNPN and SVGIG (reference sequence). This CDR3 contains 16 residues. J lost 9 bases, V lost 2 bases, and 10 bases had no gene match. CDR3 in DNA: TGTGCCTGGAGTTCCTGGACTAGCGGGAGAGGCAGTGAGCAGTTCTTC. This sequence encodes CAWSSWTSGRGSEQFF.

The chain links TRBV29-1 to TRBJ1-2, with a weak D call TRBD1 (6 bases). Germline values: CDR1 SQVTM, CDR2 ANQGSEA. V lost 0 bases, J lost 4 bases, and 15 bases lay in between. The CDR3 spans 15 residues. CDR3 sequence: CSVEDPAGELYGYTF. The CDR3 nucleotides read TGCAGCGTTGAAGATCCGGCAGGGGAACTCTATGGCTACACCTTC.

The chain links TRBV30 to TRBJ2-7, with a possible D match to TRBD1 (6 bases). The ends were cut back, 3 bases at V and 3 bases at J, with 15 bases in the middle. CDR1 is GTSNPN and CDR2 is SVGIG in the germline V gene (reference sequence). The CDR3 contains 14 residues. The CDR3 here is CAWRLRGRGYEQYF. For the CDR3, the DNA is TGTGCCTGGAGACTCCGCGGCAGGGGCTACGAGCAGTACTTC.

V is TRBV30 and J is TRBJ1-1, with TRBD1 matching over 7 bases. After removal of 3 bases from V and 2 bases from J, the junction contained 3 bases not matched to a gene. Per germline, CDR1 GTSNPN and CDR2 SVGIG (reference sequence). The CDR3 loop spans 13 amino acids. CDR3 nucleotides: TGTGCCTGGAGGCGACAGGGAAACACTGAAGCTTTCTTT. This sequence encodes CAWRRQGNTEAFF. Full variable domain (remainder filled in from reference TRBV30 and TRBJ1-1): SQTIHQWPATLVQPVGSPLSLECTVEGTSNPNLYWYRQAAGRGLQLLFYSVGIGQISSEVPQNLSASRPQDRQFILSSKKLLLSDSGFYLCAWRRQGNTEAFFGQGTRLTVV.

The chain couples TRBV19 to TRBJ2-3; possible D gene TRBD1, 6 bases. Trimming left V 7 bases short and J 2 bases short, with 10 bases between. The CDR3 totals 13 residues. Germline CDR1 is LNHDA and CDR2 is SQIVND (reference sequence). This chain's CDR3 is CASMDRVTDTQYF. CDR3 in DNA: TGTGCCAGTATGGACAGAGTCACAGATACGCAGTATTTT.

The chain uses TRBV4-2 and TRBJ2-3; TRBD2 aligns across 11 bases. This CDR3 spans 18 amino acids. J was trimmed by 1 base and V by 0 bases; bases with no gene match: 6. The V gene's germline CDR1 is LGHNA and CDR2 YNFKEQ. CDR3 sequence (DNA): TGTGCCAGCAGCCAAGAGGGGCTGACTAGCGGGGGCACAGATACGCAGTATTTT. Protein product: CASSQEGLTSGGTDTQYF.

The V call is TRBV29-1, the J call TRBJ1-2; no reliable D call. The CDR3 contains 13 residues. The V and J ends lost 5 bases and 0 bases respectively, with 10 bases between them. Germline CDR1 reads SQVTM; CDR2 reads ANQGSEA. The CDR3 region has the DNA TGCAGCGTTTCGGAGGGATCTAACTATGGCTACACCTTC. It is translated as CSVSEGSNYGYTF.

This clone showed up just a few times. The J gene is TRBJ1-2, the V gene TRBV7-9, with 10 bases fitting TRBD1. Germline V lookup: CDR1 SEHNR, CDR2 FQNEAQ (reference sequence). Trimming took 4 bases from V and 3 from J; bases not matched to a gene: 2. CDR3 length equals 14 residues. The CDR3: CASSSGTGDYGYTF. CDR3 in DNA: TGTGCCAGCAGCTCGGGGACAGGGGACTATGGCTACACCTTC.

CDR3 DNA: TGCGCCAGCAGCGATGGCTATCGAGGCCCCCAAGAGACCCAGTACTTC. Encoded protein: CASSDGYRGPQETQYF. The chain uses TRBV5-1 and TRBJ2-5; D not resolved. CDR3 length: 16 amino acids. Per germline, CDR1 SGHRS and CDR2 YFSETQ. Trimming shortened V by 4 bases and J by 1 base, and 17 bases separated the two germline ends.

The gene calls are TRBV30 and TRBJ2-1, with D perhaps TRBD1 (5 bases). The germline V gene has CDR1 GTSNPN and CDR2 SVGIG (reference sequence). V lost 3 bases to trimming and J lost 8 bases, with 20 bases between them. This CDR3 contains 15 residues. CDR3 bases: TGTGCCTGGAGAACCAGGGCCCGAGGAGTAGATGAGCAGTTCTTC. Its translation is CAWRTRARGVDEQFF.

V is TRBV6-6 and J is TRBJ2-2; TRBD1 is a possible D gene (6 bases). Trimming took 5 bases from V and 7 from J, leaving 11 bases between them. CDR1 and CDR2 from the germline V gene are MNHNY and SVGAGI (reference sequence). This CDR3 comprises 13 residues. The CDR3: CASSTTGDGELFF. The DNA of the CDR3 is TGTGCCAGCAGTACGACAGGCGACGGGGAGCTGTTTTTT.

V usage is TRBV28 and J usage is TRBJ2-7; 7 bases fit TRBD2. CDR3 length: 13 amino acids. CDR1 and CDR2 from the germline V gene are MDHEN and SYDVKM. Trimming took 9 bases from V and 0 from J; bases not matched to a gene: 5. CDR3 nucleotides: TGTGCCAGAGCGGGACTCAGCTCCTACGAGCAGTACTTC. It encodes CARAGLSSYEQYF.

The sample holds a few counts of this clone. This same CDR3 is encoded by further DNA sequences in the sample. V gene TRBV5-1 combines with J gene TRBJ2-1, with 9 bases matching TRBD2. Germline loops: CDR1 SGHRS, CDR2 YFSETQ. This CDR3 contains 16 residues. J lost 4 bases, V lost 5 bases, and 10 bases had no gene match. The CDR3 protein is CASRLEAGGLYNEQFF. DNA for the CDR3: TGCGCCAGCAGACTTGAAGCGGGGGGCCTTTACAATGAGCAGTTCTTC.

This rearrangement joins TRBV4-1 to TRBJ2-3; either TRBD1 or TRBD2 may supply D (6 bases each). This CDR3 is 12 amino acids long. The V gene lost 5 bases and the J gene lost 11 bases, with 14 bases spanning the gap. CDR1 is MGHRA and CDR2 is YSYEKL in the germline V gene. The CDR3 DNA reads as TGCGCCAGCAGCGGGGGGCGGAAACTGCAGTATTTT. Translating gives CASSGGRKLQYF.

J is TRBJ2-3 and V is TRBV5-1; maybe TRBD1 (5 bases). The germline CDR1 and CDR2 sequences are SGHRS and YFSETQ. Trimming stripped 0 bases from V and 5 bases from J, with 10 bases between. The CDR3 is made up of 14 amino acids. This CDR3 reads CASSLERGGDTQYF. The CDR3 coding sequence is TGCGCCAGCAGCTTGGAAAGGGGTGGAGATACGCAGTATTTT.